Given below is one T cell receptor (beta chain) in context. Its antigen is currently unknown. These data originate in a study of cytomegalovirus exposure and HLA in healthy donors. For the study at large: It was reported in a later analysis that the 120 validation repertoires used the same platform as the 550 to 850 first-cohort repertoires.

This table comes from immunoSEQ multiplex PCR, and its TCRdb copy is limited to in-frame clones, with some not included. The sample has 110,000 to 150,000 clones; about 94% are singletons. The study's findings and limits: Subsequent analysis found a tendency for first-cohort TCR clusters to co-occur within the 100 to 150 validation repertoires. The authors listed some 160 TCR beta chains as cytomegalovirus-associated.

The germline CDR1 and CDR2 sequences are SGHRS and YFSETQ. This CDR3 is built from 16 residues. Trimming removed 4 bases at V and 0 bases at J, with 14 bases between. The donors formed part of the approximately 120-subject validation cohort, distinct from the roughly 630-subject first cohort. This TCR came from a man between 18 and 35 years old in good health and CMV-seropositive. The V call is TRBV5-1, the J call TRBJ1-5; the D gene is possibly TRBD1 (5 bases). The source material was PBMCs. The CDR3 DNA follows: TGCGCCAGCAGCGTACTGACAGCAAATAGCAATCAGCCCCAGCATTTT. Protein: CASSVLTANSNQPQHF.